This T cell receptor (beta chain) was recovered during a study of T-cell reconstitution after alpha-beta-depleted transplantation in children. Trimming removed 1 base at V and 0 bases at J, with 14 bases between. CDR3 length: 17 amino acids. Germline-derived CDR1 and CDR2 are SGHRS and YFSETQ. The authors prepared the TCRbeta library with unique molecular identifiers. TCRdb independently ran MiXCR on the PCR reads; one entry per CDR3 protein. Among under 300,000 distinct CDR3 sequences listed, around 8.9% were seen once. This clonotype came up many times. The V call is TRBV5-1, the J call TRBJ1-3; a possible D gene is TRBD1 (5 bases). The specimen comprised PBMCs from the stem cell graft donor, sampled from the stem cell graft. This clonotype originated in a human donor who donated a stem cell graft to a child with SCID. The chain's CDR3 is CASSLSGHPNSGNTIYF. In DNA, the CDR3 is TGCGCCAGCAGCTTGTCAGGGCACCCAAACTCTGGAAACACCATATATTTT.